The 8 T cell receptor beta chains given below trace back to one sample, sequenced in a study of human T cells and chemical hapten exposure. Noted time point: patch test 1, 2 weeks after DPC sensitization. The treatment denotes: therapeutic diphenylcyclopropenone sensitization with weekly scalp DPC. TCRdb used MiXCR to reprocess the RACE reads, holding one entry per CDR3 protein. The sample records approximately 77,000 distinct CDR3 sequences, roughly 7.2% being singletons. Material: whole blood, obtained in connection with sensitization to the hapten diphenylcyclopropenone (DPC). The receptors were gathered from a woman aged 25 to 39 with alopecia areata. Some clones in this sample may be carry-over from other donors' samples.

V gene TRBV5-1 combines with J gene TRBJ2-3; the match to TRBD2 covers 10 bases. CDR3 length equals 16 residues. Germline CDR1 and CDR2: SGHRS and YFSETQ. The junction had 13 bases not matched to a gene; V was cut back by 7 bases and J by 5 bases. Here the CDR3 reads CASGYKRGGLRDTQYF. As DNA, the CDR3 is TGCGCCAGCGGATATAAGCGGGGGGGCCTCCGAGATACGCAGTATTTT.

This clonotype was seen a few times. The chain uses TRBV5-6 and TRBJ1-1, with unresolved D. Looked up from germline, CDR1 is SGHDT and CDR2 is YYEEEE. The CDR3 loop spans 11 amino acids. Trimming removed 3 bases from V and 5 bases from J, with 5 bases in between. CDR3 amino acids: CASSYRTEAFF. The DNA of the CDR3 is TGTGCCAGCAGCTACCGGACTGAAGCTTTCTTT.

This clonotype was seen a few times. The chain is built from TRBV5-1 and TRBJ2-1, with D perhaps TRBD1 or TRBD2 (5 bases each). This CDR3 region has 14 residues. Germline V lookup: CDR1 SGHRS, CDR2 YFSETQ. V was shortened by 7 bases and J by 10 bases, with 21 bases between the two germline ends. The CDR3 region is CASSTPGRVMEQFF. As DNA, the CDR3 is TGCGCCAGCTCTACTCCGGGACGAGTAATGGAGCAGTTCTTC.

This clonotype has a count of ten or more. The chain links TRBV21-1 to TRBJ2-4; the DNA was not compared with TRBD1, the D call given in the table. TRBV21-1 has pseudogene status. There are 16 residues in the CDR3. The CDR3 DNA reads TGTGCCAGCAGCATGTCAGGGATTGTATCCAAAAACATTCAGTACTTC. This gives the protein CASSMSGIVSKNIQYF.

The genes are TRBV7-9 and TRBJ1-5; TRBD1 might be the D (5 bases). Trimming removed 2 bases at V and 7 bases at J, with 9 bases between. Germline CDR1 and CDR2: SEHNR and FQNEAQ (reference sequence). The CDR3 consists of 13 residues. CDR3 protein: CASSLPGQQPQHF. CDR3 DNA sequence: TGTGCCAGCAGCTTACCAGGGCAACAGCCCCAGCATTTT.

This clonotype was counted at least ten times. V is TRBV21-1 and J is TRBJ2-6; the table gives TRBD1 as D, unverified against the DNA. TRBV21-1 is a listed pseudogene. The length of the CDR3 is 17 residues. The CDR3: CASRPQARAPGANVLTF. DNA of the CDR3: TGTGCCAGCAGGCCCCAGGCCAGGGCTCCTGGGGCCAACGTCCTGACTTTC.

Many counts were recorded for this clonotype. The chain carries TRBV7-8 and TRBJ1-6; 8 bases are a match to TRBD1. The trim removed 5 bases at V and 10 bases at J, leaving 7 bases unmatched. The CDR3 covers 14 residues. Germline V gives CDR1 SGHVS, CDR2 FQNEAQ. CDR3 in DNA: TGTGCCAGCAGCCCCCCAGGGGGCTCGTCACCCCTCCACTTT. Protein sequence: CASSPPGGSSPLHF.

The table lists this clonotype with many counts. V gene TRBV5-1 combines with J gene TRBJ2-5; 8 bases map to TRBD2. Germline values: CDR1 SGHRS, CDR2 YFSETQ. Germline trimming cut 4 bases from V and 0 bases from J; bases unmatched to any gene: 11. The CDR3 loop spans 17 amino acids. Here the CDR3 DNA reads TGCGCCAGCAGCCGAACCGGAGCGGGGGCTCACCAAGAGACCCAGTACTTC. Translation: CASSRTGAGAHQETQYF.